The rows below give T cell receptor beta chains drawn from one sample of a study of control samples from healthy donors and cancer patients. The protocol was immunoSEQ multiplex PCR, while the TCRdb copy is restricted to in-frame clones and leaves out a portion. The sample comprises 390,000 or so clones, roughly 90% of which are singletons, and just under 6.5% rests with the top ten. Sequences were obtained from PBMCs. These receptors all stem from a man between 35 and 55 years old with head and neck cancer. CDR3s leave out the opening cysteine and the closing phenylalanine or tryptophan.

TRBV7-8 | ASSPITPVGDGLYEQY
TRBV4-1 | ASSQWRGGNQPQH
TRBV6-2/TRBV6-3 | ASSYSGSGAEKLF
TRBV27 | ASRRDVGLAGAEQF
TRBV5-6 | ASSWAPGQGYEQY
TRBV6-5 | ATRPGGYGYT
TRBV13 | ASSPLRGYEQY
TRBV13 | ASSLVQGPLTDTQY
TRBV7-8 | ASSLARAENSPLH
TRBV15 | ATSRDYGGRYGYT
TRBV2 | ASSDQTFGTEAF
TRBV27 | ASSSRTSGVYSYNEQF
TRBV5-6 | ASSLATGPQH
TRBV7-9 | ASSPGTGGSPLH
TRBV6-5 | ASSRGESTEAF
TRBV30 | AWTRLNQVGDTQY
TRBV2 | ASKVRSQGYEQY
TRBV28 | ASSSSGLTGELF
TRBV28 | ASREGGRGYT
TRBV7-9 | ASSLPGLAQETQY
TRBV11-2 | ASSRPGTGSYEQY
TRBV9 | ASSVLPRQGLNTEAF
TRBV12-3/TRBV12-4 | ASSYFEGTQY
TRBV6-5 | ASSYNDNQPQH
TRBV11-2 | ASSGRTGNTGELF
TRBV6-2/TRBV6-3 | ASSRGGGTYEQY
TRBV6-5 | ASSRLAGANEQF
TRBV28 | ASSLVDRGTNQPQH
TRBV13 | ASSPRDRGSYGYT
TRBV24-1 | ATSRQGNTEAF
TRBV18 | ASSPNRVMDGYT
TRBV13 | ASSLRGGSFPGELF
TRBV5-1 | ASSLDGGGGNQPQH
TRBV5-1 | ASSSLVGTSIYNEQF
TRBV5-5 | ASSLVSAAEAF
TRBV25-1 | ASSQGRGSGNEQF
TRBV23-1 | ASSHDGRGGEIYEQY
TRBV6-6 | ASSYQGLTNYGYT
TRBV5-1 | ASSQQGSDTQY
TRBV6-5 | ASRITEGPYGYT
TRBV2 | ASSRPRKNTEAF
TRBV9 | ASSAGGQAHYEQY
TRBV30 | AWSVTSPQETQY
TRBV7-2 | ASSPGGAGGYNEQF
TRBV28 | ASSLDLAANTGELF